This TCR beta chain appears in the sequencing data of a study of cytomegalovirus exposure and HLA in healthy donors. In the study overall: An earlier analysis identified under 130 million unique TCR beta sequences in some 170 million T cells. In an early release, HLA-typed donors contributed 90 million or so unique TCR sequences.

Each of the donors was a healthy bone marrow donor. Amplification used 60 Vbeta primers and 13 Jbeta primers. Sequenced by immunoSEQ multiplex PCR; TCRdb stores in-frame clones only, minus some. The sample has over 100,000 clones, less than 85% seen once. Sequenced: PBMCs. The TCR comes from a woman aged 40 to 50 in good health and CMV-seropositive.

The CDR3 region is CASSYSSSGGPYEQYF. The CDR3 DNA reads TGTGCCAGCAGTTACTCTTCTAGCGGGGGCCCTTACGAGCAGTACTTC. The chain employs TRBV6-5 and TRBJ2-7, with 10 bases aligning to TRBD2. The CDR3 has 16 residues. CDR1 MNHEY and CDR2 SVGAGI come from the germline V gene. Trimming cost V 0 bases and J 4 bases; bases outside gene matches: 6.